This TCR beta chain was found in a study of blood T cells in healthy people across ages. Study-level background: The template switching approach captured approximately one barcoded beta molecule for every two T cells.

Study-wide results and limits: The unknown donor CMV status may have confounded expanded clonotype changes.

The ends lost 5 bases at V and 10 bases at J; junction bases unmatched: 9. This CDR3 is built from 14 residues. CDR1 is MDHEN, CDR2 SYDVKM, per germline. To note about this clonotype: Its antigen is as yet unknown.

The use of a sample-barcoded 5' primer and a J-beta primer mix characterized a second PCR of about 7 to 12 cycles. All cDNA molecules were each tagged by a template-switch adaptor with 12 random nucleotides. Researchers report that each sample yielded at least 3 million CDR3-containing paired-end reads. TCRdb recomputed calls from the 5' RACE reads with MiXCR, one row per CDR3 protein. The data hold about 780,000 distinct CDR3 sequences, with around 62% observed a single time. The V call is TRBV28, the J call TRBJ2-4; 9 nucleotides line up with TRBD1. The sample consisted of blood. The TCR was taken from a man aged 25-45 years in good health. CDR3 coding DNA: TGTGCCAGCAGTCTGCTTGGGACAGGGCGAATTCAGTACTTC. It yields the protein CASSLLGTGRIQYF.